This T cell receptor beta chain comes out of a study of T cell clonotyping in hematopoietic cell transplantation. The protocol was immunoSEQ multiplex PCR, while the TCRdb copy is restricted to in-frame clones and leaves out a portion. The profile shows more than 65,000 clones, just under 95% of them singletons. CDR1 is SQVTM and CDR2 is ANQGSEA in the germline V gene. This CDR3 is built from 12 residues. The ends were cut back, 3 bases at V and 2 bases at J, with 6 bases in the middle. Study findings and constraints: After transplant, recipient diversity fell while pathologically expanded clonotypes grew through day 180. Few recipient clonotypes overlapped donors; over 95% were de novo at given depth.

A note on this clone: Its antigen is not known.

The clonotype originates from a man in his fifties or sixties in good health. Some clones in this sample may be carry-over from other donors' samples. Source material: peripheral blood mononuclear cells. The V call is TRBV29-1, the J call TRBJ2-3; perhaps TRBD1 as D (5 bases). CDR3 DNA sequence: TGCAGCGTTGAGGACAACACAGATACGCAGTATTTT. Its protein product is CSVEDNTDTQYF.